This T cell receptor beta chain was documented in a study of long-term antiretroviral therapy in people with HIV. In the case of this clone: The antigen remains undetermined.

Findings and caveats of the study: Transplant donor controls retained higher diversity, though diversity increased after ART.

Germline assignment: CDR1 SNHLY and CDR2 FYNNEI. The CDR3 is made up of 15 amino acids. V lost 6 bases and J lost 2; bases outside the gene matches: 6. immunoSEQ v3.0 was run at survey level. Researchers set sequencing to target roughly 40,000-50,000 T-cell genomes per sample. Profiled with immunoSEQ multiplex PCR; TCRdb holds only in-frame clones, not every one. Here the sample spans 20,000 or so clones, about four fifths being singletons. This sequence originates from a woman between 18 and 29 years old with HIV. This chain joins TRBV2 and TRBJ2-7; 11 bases map to TRBD2. This specimen was unsorted PBMCs, taken 0.6 years after starting antiretroviral therapy. CDR3 protein: CASSRGLAEPYEQYF. CDR3 DNA: TGTGCCAGCAGCCGGGGACTAGCGGAGCCCTACGAGCAGTACTTC.